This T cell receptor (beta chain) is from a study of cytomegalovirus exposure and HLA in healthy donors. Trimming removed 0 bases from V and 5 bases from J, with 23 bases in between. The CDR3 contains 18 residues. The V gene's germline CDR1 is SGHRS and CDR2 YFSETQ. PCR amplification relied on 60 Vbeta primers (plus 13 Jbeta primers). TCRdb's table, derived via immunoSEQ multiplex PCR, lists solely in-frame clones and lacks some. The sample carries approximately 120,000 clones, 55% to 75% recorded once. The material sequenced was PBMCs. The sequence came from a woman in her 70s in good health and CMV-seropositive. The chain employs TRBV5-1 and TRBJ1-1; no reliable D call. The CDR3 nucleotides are TGCGCCAGCAGCTTGGCAGGAACCCCCAGCAGGTTCGAAACTGAAGCTTTCTTT. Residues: CASSLAGTPSRFETEAFF. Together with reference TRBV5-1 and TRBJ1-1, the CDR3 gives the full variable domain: KAGVTQTPRYLIKTRGQQVTLSCSPISGHRSVSWYQQTPGQGLQFLFEYFSETQRNKGNFPGRFSGRQFSNSRSEMNVSTLELGDSALYLCASSLAGTPSRFETEAFFGQGTRLTVV.